One sample yielded the 9 T cell receptor beta chains listed below, sequenced in a study of shared T cell receptors in the human thymus. The method was immunoSEQ multiplex PCR; TCRdb's version includes in-frame clones alone and lacks a portion of them. The profile shows hundreds of thousands of clones, 87% of them singletons. These sequences were also reported in another study, on human thymus T cells.

The sequencing input was thymocytes. Receptors originate from a boy in the first two years of life with a congenital heart defect.

For the CDR3, the DNA is TGTGCCAGCAGTTTACCTCCGGGACTAGGATCGGATGAGCAGTTCTTC. Protein sequence: CASSLPPGLGSDEQFF. The chain joins TRBV27 to TRBJ2-1, with 8 bases that match TRBD2. After removal of 2 bases from V and 8 bases from J, the junction contained 11 bases not matched to a gene. Germline V gene sequence: CDR1 MNHEY, CDR2 SMNVEV (reference sequence). This CDR3 region has 16 residues.

The V call is TRBV4-1, the J call TRBJ1-4; 7 bases fit TRBD1. CDR1 is MGHRA and CDR2 is YSYEKL in the germline V gene. The CDR3 sequence is 14 residues long. The V and J ends lost 4 bases and 8 bases, in that order; junction bases with no gene match: 7. The CDR3 DNA reads as TGCGCCAGCAGCCGAGGGGACAGTGAAGAAAAACTGTTTTTT. Encoded protein: CASSRGDSEEKLFF.

This clone was seen only a few times. V and J are TRBV19 and TRBJ2-7; no clear D gene. The V and J ends lost 10 bases and 1 base respectively, with 14 bases between them. The CDR3 is made up of 13 amino acids. From germline, CDR1 is LNHDA and CDR2 SQIVND (reference sequence). CDR3 DNA sequence: TGTGCCACTGCCCCGGGTTTTTCCTACGAGCAGTACTTC. Its protein product is CATAPGFSYEQYF.

This clone was seen only once. The chain carries TRBV13 and TRBJ1-5, with TRBD1 as a possible D gene (6 bases). The V gene's germline CDR1 is PRHDT and CDR2 FYEKMQ (reference sequence). CDR3 size: 19 residues. V gave up 5 bases and J gave up 4 bases, with 27 bases separating them. CDR3 region: CASSPRGVGHRTLNQPQHF. Written as DNA, the CDR3 is TGTGCCAGCAGCCCAAGGGGAGTGGGACATAGGACCTTGAATCAGCCCCAGCATTTT.

The J gene is TRBJ2-1, the V gene TRBV27, with TRBD2 matching 11 bases. The CDR3 length is 15 residues. The germline CDR1 and CDR2 sequences are MNHEY and SMNVEV (reference sequence). Unmatched junction bases numbered 2, after V lost 3 bases and J lost 4 bases. As DNA, the CDR3 is TGTGCCAGCAGTTTTAGCGGGAGGGAATACAATGAGCAGTTCTTC. This sequence encodes CASSFSGREYNEQFF.

This clone occurred a few times. The V call is TRBV27, the J call TRBJ1-1; TRBD1 agrees at 9 bases. V lost 7 bases, J lost 4 bases, and 4 bases stayed unmatched. CDR3 length equals 13 residues. The germline V gene has CDR1 MNHEY and CDR2 SMNVEV (reference sequence). This CDR3 reads CASTTTGGTEAFF. The CDR3 nucleotides read TGTGCCAGCACCACGACAGGGGGCACTGAAGCTTTCTTT.

Concerning this clone itself: Within the sample, other DNA sequences also encode this same CDR3. This sequence joins TRBV6-4 and TRBJ1-1; unclear D gene. Trimming shortened V by 4 bases and J by 1 base, and 7 bases separated the two germline ends. CDR3 length: 13 amino acids. Germline V gene data show CDR1 as MRHNA and CDR2 as SNTAGT. The CDR3, as DNA: TGTGCCAGCAGTGCAGGCTCGAACACTGAAGCTTTCTTT. Amino acids: CASSAGSNTEAFF.

This chain uses TRBV30 with TRBJ1-1; D is perhaps TRBD1 (5 bases). Germline V gene sequence: CDR1 GTSNPN, CDR2 SVGIG (reference sequence). The CDR3 contains 15 residues. V lost 0 bases and J 0 bases, leaving 11 bases between the germline ends. The CDR3 loop is CAWSVPDTLNTEAFF. In DNA form, the CDR3 reads TGTGCCTGGAGTGTACCGGACACCCTGAACACTGAAGCTTTCTTT.

The genes are TRBV7-6 and TRBJ2-5; 8 bases line up with TRBD1. After removal of 5 bases from V and 0 bases from J, the junction contained 5 bases not matched to a gene. This CDR3 is built from 15 residues. Germline assignment: CDR1 SGHVS and CDR2 FNYEAQ. CDR3 protein: CASSVAQGDQETQYF. In DNA, the CDR3 is TGTGCCAGCAGCGTGGCACAGGGGGACCAAGAGACCCAGTACTTC.